This TCR beta chain was sequenced during a study of post-analysis software for immune sequencing data. Study context: The study covered relapsing-remitting, secondary progressive and progressive-relapsing courses of multiple sclerosis. Study observations and caveats: Comparison of patients with controls showed about 5 TRBV segments more frequent in patients, TRBV5-6, TRBV5-1 and TRBV20-1 among them. Normalized Chao1 diversity was significantly lower in multiple sclerosis patients than in controls. Same-batch preparations were strongly co-clustered by F measure.

Unique molecular identifiers were carried by the TCR beta cDNA libraries. Between roughly 0.9 and 11 million T cells gave rise to some 470,000 cDNA molecules. A single record per CDR3 protein comes from TCRdb applying MiXCR to the PCR reads. This table holds hundreds of thousands of distinct CDR3 sequences, roughly 50% found once. Turning to this clonotype: Its antigen is still unknown.

V lost 8 bases and J 7 bases, leaving 18 bases between the germline ends. Per the germline V gene, CDR1 is SQVTM and CDR2 is ANQGSEA. The CDR3 extends over 13 amino acids. The receptor's source is a girl aged 10-17 years with multiple sclerosis. The chain combines TRBV29-1 with TRBJ1-5, with D possibly TRBD1 on 6 matching bases. Sequencing used blood. The CDR3 sequence is CSIGGGVEQPQHF. The CDR3 region has the DNA TGCAGCATCGGAGGGGGAGTGGAACAGCCCCAGCATTTT.